The table lists the clone carrying this T cell receptor (beta chain) with a count of one. CDR1 is MNHEY, CDR2 SMNVEV, per germline (reference sequence). The CDR3 has 13 amino acids. The V gene end was trimmed by 9 bases and the J gene end by 7 bases; junction bases not matched to a gene: 8. Generated by immunoSEQ multiplex PCR, the TCRdb table keeps only in-frame clones and is missing some. The sample lists 110,000 to 150,000 clones; approximately 90% were seen once. The data originate from a study of blood T cell repertoires in COVID-19. Sequenced: peripheral blood. V is TRBV27 and J is TRBJ2-1; 8 bases line up with TRBD2. The receptor was derived from a man in his sixties with active or convalescent COVID-19. The CDR3 spells CARGAGDRNEQFF. CDR3 DNA: TGTGCCAGGGGAGCGGGGGATAGGAATGAGCAGTTCTTC.